What follows are 32 T cell receptor beta chains derived from one specimen sequenced in a study of T-cell memory formation after mild COVID-19. One entry per CDR3 protein, called by TCRdb with MiXCR from the 5' RACE reads. This sample has under 400,000 distinct CDR3 sequences, with more than 20% found just once. The sample was PBMCs or a T cell subset sorted from them (not recorded which). Receptors were obtained from an adult woman who had mild COVID-19 (a few samples of this study predate the infection). Cell type and time point are not known.

This clonotype has more than one count but fewer than ten. The chain couples TRBV4-1 to TRBJ2-7; D is undetermined. Germline CDR1 reads MGHRA; CDR2 reads YSYEKL. This CDR3 has 14 amino acids. V dropped 1 base and J dropped 3 bases, with 10 bases sitting between them. In nucleotides, the CDR3 is TGCGCCAGCAGCCAAGGGGTGGGCAGCTACGAGCAGTACTTC. Encoded protein: CASSQGVGSYEQYF.

This clonotype was seen more than once but under ten times. The rearrangement uses TRBV30 and TRBJ1-2, with unresolved D. The CDR3 is made up of 12 amino acids. The germline V and J ends were trimmed by 6 bases and 5 bases, with 13 bases remaining between them. Per the germline V gene, CDR1 is GTSNPN and CDR2 is SVGIG (reference sequence). CDR3 sequence reads: CACPAAGYGYTF. For the CDR3, the DNA is TGTGCCTGTCCGGCCGCAGGTTATGGCTACACCTTC. The full variable domain, in which reference TRBV30 and TRBJ1-2 provide the parts outside the CDR3, is SQTIHQWPATLVQPVGSPLSLECTVEGTSNPNLYWYRQAAGRGLQLLFYSVGIGQISSEVPQNLSASRPQDRQFILSSKKLLLSDSGFYLCACPAAGYGYTFGSGTRLTVV.

The rearrangement links TRBV25-1 to TRBJ2-3; D gene ambiguous. Germline CDR1 reads MGHDK; CDR2 reads SYGVNS. The germline V and J ends were trimmed by 2 bases and 2 bases, with 14 bases remaining between them. This CDR3 is 16 amino acids long. The CDR3 region is CASSENFRVHTDTQYF. The CDR3 DNA reads as TGTGCCAGCAGTGAAAATTTCCGGGTCCACACAGATACGCAGTATTTT. Using reference TRBV25-1 and TRBJ2-3 for the parts outside the CDR3, the full variable domain is EADIYQTPRYLVIGTGKKITLECSQTMGHDKMYWYQQDPGMELHLIHYSYGVNSTEKGDLSSESTVSRIRTEHFPLTLESARPSHTSQYLCASSENFRVHTDTQYFGPGTRLTVL.

This chain uses TRBV7-2 with TRBJ1-4, with a weak D call TRBD1 (5 bases). V was clipped by 3 bases and J by 0 bases, with 11 bases between them. The germline V gene has CDR1 SGHTA and CDR2 FQGNSA. The CDR3 runs 16 residues. The CDR3 region is CASSLQTGSTNEKLFF. The CDR3 region has the DNA TGTGCCAGCAGCTTGCAAACAGGTTCAACTAATGAAAAACTGTTTTTT.

V and J are TRBV29-1 and TRBJ2-3; D is perhaps TRBD2 (5 bases). Germline values: CDR1 SQVTM, CDR2 ANQGSEA. The V and J ends lost 0 bases and 3 bases respectively, with 16 bases between them. This CDR3 has 16 amino acids. CDR3 bases: TGCAGCGTTGAAGATTGGAACAGCTCGGGGACAGATACGCAGTATTTT. It is translated as CSVEDWNSSGTDTQYF.

The sample holds a few counts of this clonotype. The rearrangement uses TRBV7-8 and TRBJ2-2; TRBD1 is a possible D gene (5 bases). Germline CDR1 is SGHVS and CDR2 is FQNEAQ. The CDR3 has 15 residues. Trimming took off 1 base at V and 1 base at J, with 7 bases between the two ends. The CDR3 protein is CASSLDRMNTGELFF. CDR3 nucleotide sequence: TGTGCCAGCAGCTTAGACAGGATGAACACCGGGGAGCTGTTTTTT.

The genes are TRBV20-1 and TRBJ1-1; no clear D gene. The V end lost 1 base, the J end lost 2 bases, and 11 bases lay between the germline ends. This CDR3 comprises 14 residues. CDR1 DFQATT and CDR2 SNEGSKA come from the germline V gene (reference sequence). The CDR3 sequence: CSARGAGYNTEAFF. The CDR3 coding sequence is TGCAGTGCTAGAGGCGCGGGGTATAACACTGAAGCTTTCTTT.

This clonotype was counted between two and nine times. The rearrangement links TRBV21-1 to TRBJ1-1; TRBD1 reflects the table's D call only, with no check against the DNA. TRBV21-1 is an annotated pseudogene. This CDR3 is built from 15 residues. The CDR3 is CASSLPWTGGTEAFF. In DNA form, the CDR3 reads TGTGCCAGCAGCTTACCGTGGACAGGGGGCACTGAAGCTTTCTTT.

This chain joins TRBV19 and TRBJ2-7, with 7 bases matching TRBD1. This CDR3 has 15 residues. CDR1 and CDR2 from the germline V gene are LNHDA and SQIVND (reference sequence). V lost 4 bases to trimming and J lost 6 bases; unmatched junction nucleotides: 12. CDR3 sequence: CASSTPDRERGEQYF. In DNA form, the CDR3 reads TGTGCCAGTAGTACCCCCGACAGGGAACGGGGCGAGCAGTACTTC.

This clonotype was detected a few times. The chain carries TRBV20-1 and TRBJ2-7, with TRBD2 as a possible D gene (6 bases). The CDR3 runs 14 residues. Germline CDR1 reads DFQATT; CDR2 reads SNEGSKA (reference sequence). The germline V and J ends were trimmed by 4 bases and 2 bases, with 15 bases remaining between them. The CDR3: CSAKRVAVPYEQYF. In DNA, the CDR3 is TGCAGTGCTAAGAGGGTAGCGGTCCCCTACGAGCAGTACTTC.

The V gene is TRBV6-5, the J gene TRBJ2-6, with D perhaps TRBD1 (5 bases). This CDR3 is 16 amino acids long. The V end lost 4 bases, the J end lost 2 bases, and 12 bases lay between the germline ends. Germline CDR1 and CDR2: MNHEY and SVGAGI. CDR3 in DNA: TGTGCCAGCAGTTCCCCGTCCAGGGCTGGGGCCAACGTCCTGACTTTC. Amino acids: CASSSPSRAGANVLTF.

This clonotype was seen a handful of times. The chain employs TRBV7-3 and TRBJ1-1; 8 bases line up with TRBD1. CDR3 length equals 17 residues. In germline, CDR1 is SGHTA, CDR2 FQGTGA. V lost 1 base, J lost 4 bases, and 11 bases stayed unmatched. The chain's CDR3 is CASSLIARTGPATEAFF. The CDR3 nucleotides are TGTGCCAGCAGCTTAATAGCACGGACAGGGCCTGCCACTGAAGCTTTCTTT.

This clonotype was recorded only once. The chain is built from TRBV6-2 or TRBV6-3 and TRBJ2-7, with D possibly TRBD1 on 5 matching bases. The CDR3 is made up of 11 amino acids. CDR1 is MNHEY and CDR2 is SVGEGT in the germline V gene. Trimming took off 6 bases at V and 12 bases at J, with 15 bases between the two ends. The CDR3 DNA is TGTGCCAGCAGCCCTGGGGCGCGATTGTACTTC. Encoded protein: CASSPGARLYF.

This clonotype has a handful of counts. The CDR3, as DNA: TGTGCCAGCAGCTTAGCTTGGGTAAACTACAATGAGCAGTTCTTC. Translated: CASSLAWVNYNEQFF. The genes are TRBV7-9 and TRBJ2-1; D gene ambiguous. This CDR3 comprises 15 residues. The V gene lost 0 bases and the J gene lost 3 bases, with 9 bases spanning the gap. Per the germline V gene, CDR1 is SEHNR and CDR2 is FQNEAQ (reference sequence). Using reference TRBV7-9 and TRBJ2-1 for the parts outside the CDR3, the full variable domain is DTGVSQNPRHKITKRGQNVTFRCDPISEHNRLYWYRQTLGQGPEFLTYFQNEAQLEKSRLLSDRFSAERPKGSFSTLEIQRTEQGDSAMYLCASSLAWVNYNEQFFGPGTRLTVL.

The chain combines TRBV3-1 with TRBJ1-6, with no clear D. Trimming took 4 bases from V and 12 from J, leaving 13 bases between them. CDR3 length: 13 amino acids. Germline V gives CDR1 LGHDT, CDR2 YNNKEL (reference sequence). CDR3 protein: CASSREGYRPLHF. The CDR3 DNA sequence: TGTGCCAGCAGCCGTGAAGGGTATCGACCCCTCCACTTT.

J is TRBJ2-6 and V is TRBV4-1; D is unresolved. This CDR3 spans 17 amino acids. With 0 bases removed from V and 0 bases from J, the gap between germline ends came to 9 bases. Per the germline V gene, CDR1 is MGHRA and CDR2 is YSYEKL. In nucleotides, the CDR3 is TGCGCCAGCAGCCAAGAGATTTGGTCCTCTGGGGCCAACGTCCTGACTTTC. Amino acid sequence: CASSQEIWSSGANVLTF.

The table lists this clonotype with a few counts. The chain has TRBV4-1 and TRBJ1-1; D uncertain. Trimming shortened V by 3 bases and J by 4 bases, and 9 bases separated the two germline ends. Germline CDR1 is MGHRA and CDR2 is YSYEKL. CDR3 length equals 13 residues. The CDR3 sequence: CASSHGQATEAFF. The CDR3 DNA reads TGCGCCAGCAGCCACGGCCAGGCCACTGAAGCTTTCTTT.

This clonotype was seen more than once but under ten times. The V and J genes are TRBV7-2 and TRBJ1-2, with D perhaps matching TRBD1 (6 bases). CDR1 is SGHTA, CDR2 FQGNSA, per germline. CDR3 length equals 14 residues. V was trimmed by 4 bases and J by 4 bases, leaving 13 bases between them. In nucleotides, the CDR3 is TGTGCCAGCAGCTCCGATGGGGGGCCCTATGGCTACACCTTC. It yields the protein CASSSDGGPYGYTF. The full variable domain, in which reference TRBV7-2 and TRBJ1-2 provide the parts outside the CDR3, is GAGVSQSPSNKVTEKGKDVELRCDPISGHTALYWYRQSLGQGLEFLIYFQGNSAPDKSGLPSDRFSAERTGGSVSTLTIQRTQQEDSAVYLCASSSDGGPYGYTFGSGTRLTVV.

This rearrangement joins TRBV20-1 to TRBJ2-5; TRBD1 agrees at 7 bases. V shed 3 bases, J shed 4 bases, and the junction held 8 bases outside the gene matches. Germline CDR1 is DFQATT and CDR2 is SNEGSKA (reference sequence). CDR3 length equals 14 residues. The chain's CDR3 is CSASGDSTGETQYF. The CDR3 bases are TGCAGTGCTAGTGGGGACAGCACAGGAGAGACCCAGTACTTC.

This clonotype was counted a few times. The J gene is TRBJ2-2, the V gene TRBV12-3 or TRBV12-4, with unresolved D. The CDR3 spans 16 residues. Trimming took 6 bases from V and 1 from J, leaving 15 bases between them. The CDR3 DNA follows: TGTGCCAGCAGCTTACCGGGCGCCTTGAACACCGGGGAGCTGTTTTTT. Translating it yields CASSLPGALNTGELFF.

This sequence joins TRBV3-1 and TRBJ1-1, with unresolved D. The germline CDR1 and CDR2 sequences are LGHDT and YNNKEL (reference sequence). The ends were cut back, 1 base at V and 2 bases at J, with 5 bases in the middle. This CDR3 region has 13 residues. The CDR3 region has the DNA TGTGCCAGCAGCCAAGTTAGTAACACTGAAGCTTTCTTT. It encodes CASSQVSNTEAFF.

This clonotype was seen a handful of times. CDR3 nucleotides: TGTGCCAGCAGTCCCATGATTTACAGTCATACGCAGTATTTT. Protein: CASSPMIYSHTQYF. This rearrangement joins TRBV6-5 to TRBJ2-3; no clear D. This CDR3 comprises 14 residues. Between the trimmed V and J ends, which lost 5 bases and 7 bases, there was a span of 16 bases. Germline V gene lookup returns CDR1 MNHEY and CDR2 SVGAGI.

This clonotype was found a few times. This chain joins TRBV7-3 and TRBJ1-2, with D perhaps matching TRBD1 (5 bases). The CDR3 runs to 15 residues. Germline V lookup: CDR1 SGHTA, CDR2 FQGTGA. Trimming left V 6 bases short and J 10 bases short, with 24 bases between. The CDR3 DNA sequence: TGTGCCAGCAGGCAGGGCCCCCCCTCCCGCTTTCACTACACCTTC. Residues: CASRQGPPSRFHYTF.

The table lists this clonotype with a few counts. The chain is built from TRBV20-1 and TRBJ2-1; 8 nucleotides line up with TRBD2. Germline lookup yields CDR1 DFQATT and CDR2 SNEGSKA (reference sequence). V was clipped by 6 bases and J by 8 bases; unmatched bases: 18. The CDR3 is made up of 16 amino acids. CDR3 bases: TGCAGTGCCCTCTCCAGGGAGAGCGGGAGTTGGGATGAGCAGTTCTTC. As protein: CSALSRESGSWDEQFF.

This clonotype has more than one count but fewer than ten. The gene calls are TRBV27 and TRBJ2-7, with TRBD1 as a possible D gene (5 bases). The CDR3 runs 14 residues. Germline-derived CDR1 and CDR2 are MNHEY and SMNVEV (reference sequence). Between the trimmed V and J ends, which lost 10 bases and 0 bases, there was a span of 16 bases. The CDR3 here is CATRQRMNSYEQYF. In DNA form, the CDR3 reads TGTGCCACCAGACAGAGAATGAACTCCTACGAGCAGTACTTC.

This clonotype was seen only a few times. This chain joins TRBV5-1 and TRBJ2-3; TRBD2 is a possible D gene (5 bases). CDR3 length: 14 residues. V was pared by 2 bases and J by 7 bases, with 14 bases between. From germline, CDR1 is SGHRS and CDR2 YFSETQ. This CDR3 reads CASSLGLLGNTQYF. DNA for the CDR3: TGCGCCAGCAGCTTAGGACTGCTCGGGAATACGCAGTATTTT.

This clonotype showed up just a few times. The chain carries TRBV7-3 and TRBJ2-3; D unclear. From germline, CDR1 is SGHTA and CDR2 FQGTGA. There are 14 residues in the CDR3. Trimming removed 5 bases from V and 2 bases from J, with 11 bases in between. The CDR3 here is CASSRARNTDTQYF. CDR3 sequence (DNA): TGTGCCAGCAGCCGAGCCAGGAACACAGATACGCAGTATTTT.

The rearrangement uses TRBV5-4 and TRBJ2-7; D perhaps matches TRBD1 (6 bases). The CDR3 extends over 15 amino acids. Trimming left V 1 base short and J 3 bases short, with 14 bases between. CDR1 SGHNT and CDR2 YYREEE come from the germline V gene (reference sequence). CDR3 region: CASSLSRGESYEQYF. In DNA, the CDR3 is TGTGCCAGCAGCTTGTCCAGGGGAGAGAGCTACGAGCAGTACTTC.

This sequence joins TRBV7-2 and TRBJ2-5, with D possibly TRBD1 on 6 matching bases. Germline lookup yields CDR1 SGHTA and CDR2 FQGNSA. The CDR3 runs 12 residues. V lost 4 bases and J lost 7, with 10 bases in between. CDR3 sequence (DNA): TGTGCCAGCAGCTCCATGGACAGGACCCAGTACTTC. This sequence encodes CASSSMDRTQYF.

The V gene is TRBV4-1, the J gene TRBJ2-7; D not certain. This CDR3 has 12 amino acids. Germline V gives CDR1 MGHRA, CDR2 YSYEKL. Trimming shortened V by 3 bases and J by 6 bases, and 9 bases separated the two germline ends. CDR3 in DNA: TGCGCCAGCAGCCAGGTGGGGTCCGAGCAGTACTTC. Translated, it gives CASSQVGSEQYF.

This clonotype was seen a handful of times. The rearrangement uses TRBV15 and TRBJ2-4; TRBD1 matches at 8 bases. Germline V CDR1 and CDR2: LNHNV, YYDKDF (reference sequence). This CDR3 is 17 amino acids long. The junction had 7 bases not matched to a gene; V was cut back by 3 bases and J by 0 bases. The DNA of the CDR3 is TGTGCCACCAGCAGGGGACAGGTTACATTAGCCAAAAACATTCAGTACTTC. It specifies CATSRGQVTLAKNIQYF. The full variable domain, with the rest looked up from reference TRBV15 and TRBJ2-4, is DAMVIQNPRYQVTQFGKPVTLSCSQTLNHNVMYWYQQKSSQAPKLLFHYYDKDFNNEADTPDNFQSRRPNTSFCFLDIRSPGLGDTAMYLCATSRGQVTLAKNIQYFGAGTRLSVL.

The chain uses TRBV20-1 and TRBJ2-1, with D tentatively TRBD2 (6 bases). Trimming stripped 7 bases from V and 3 bases from J, with 13 bases between. The CDR3 totals 13 residues. Germline CDR1 reads DFQATT; CDR2 reads SNEGSKA (reference sequence). The CDR3 protein is CSVLSGYYNEQFF. CDR3 DNA: TGCAGTGTCTTGAGCGGGTACTACAATGAGCAGTTCTTC.